The TCR beta chain described here comes from a study of CD8 T cells in Susac syndrome. Sequencing targeted TCR beta in T cells from blood (CD8+ and CD4+). The multiple sclerosis controls were treatment-naive patients, and their relapsing-remitting disease was stable or active. TEMRA cells were enriched by FACS, while CD8+ and CD4+ T cells were obtained through a negative isolation that was performed magnetically. The germline V gene encodes CDR1 SGHRS and CDR2 YFSETQ. This CDR3 comprises 14 residues. The V and J ends lost 4 bases and 8 bases, in that order; junction bases with no gene match: 4. Random hexamers were used to reverse transcribe an amount of about 0.5 to 1 ug RNA. A single record per CDR3 protein comes from TCRdb applying MiXCR to the immunoSEQ multiplex PCR reads. The sample shows more than 200,000 distinct CDR3 sequences, approximately 92% of them seen only once.

The TCR was taken from a human donor with multiple sclerosis. The sequencing input was CD4+ T cells from PBMCs. The chain joins TRBV5-1 to TRBJ2-3, with 13 bases matching TRBD2. The CDR3 is CASSPGTSGATQYF. The CDR3 region has the DNA TGCGCCAGCAGCCCCGGGACTAGCGGGGCTACGCAGTATTTT. The whole variable domain, filled in from reference TRBV5-1 and TRBJ2-3, reads KAGVTQTPRYLIKTRGQQVTLSCSPISGHRSVSWYQQTPGQGLQFLFEYFSETQRNKGNFPGRFSGRQFSNSRSEMNVSTLELGDSALYLCASSPGTSGATQYFGPGTRLTVL.